Below are 22 T cell receptor beta chains sequenced from a single sample in a study of T cell responses to AZD1222 COVID-19 vaccine. Profiling relied on immunoSEQ multiplex PCR, and the TCRdb table lists in-frame clones only, not all of them. The data show more than 95,000 clones, 90% to 95% seen once. Sequencing was performed on peripheral blood, taken on day 0 of AZD1222 vaccination. All receptors come from an adult in good health.

This chain uses TRBV5-8 with TRBJ2-2; 7 bases agree with TRBD1. In germline, CDR1 is SGHTS, CDR2 YDEGEE. The V and J ends lost 5 bases and 2 bases, in that order; junction bases with no gene match: 9. CDR3 length: 16 residues. The CDR3 here is CASRSGQVFNTGELFF. The CDR3 DNA is TGTGCCAGCAGATCAGGACAGGTCTTTAACACCGGGGAGCTGTTTTTT.

This chain links TRBV6-5 with TRBJ1-5, with TRBD1 matching over 9 bases. Looked up from germline, CDR1 is MNHEY and CDR2 is SVGAGI. V lost 8 bases to trimming and J lost 6 bases; unmatched junction nucleotides: 8. CDR3 length equals 14 residues. In DNA form, the CDR3 reads TGTGCCAGCGTTAATACAGGGGGCGGTCAGCCCCAGCATTTT. This codes for CASVNTGGGQPQHF.

This clone was seen just once. This chain links TRBV7-8 with TRBJ2-7; TRBD1 aligns across 9 bases. V shed 3 bases and J 4 bases; nucleotides not matched to a gene: 7. The CDR3 extends over 15 amino acids. Germline lookup yields CDR1 SGHVS and CDR2 FQNEAQ. CDR3: CASSFVQGALYEQYF. In nucleotides, the CDR3 is TGTGCCAGCAGCTTCGTACAGGGGGCGCTTTACGAGCAGTACTTC.

The CDR3, as DNA: TGTGCCTGGAGTGTGGGGGGAGGGGGCCACGAGCAGTACTTC. Protein product: CAWSVGGGGHEQYF. The chain combines TRBV30 with TRBJ2-7; D may be TRBD1 or TRBD2 (7 bases each). Trimming pared 0 bases from V and 5 bases from J, leaving 14 bases between. The germline CDR1 and CDR2 sequences are GTSNPN and SVGIG (reference sequence). This CDR3 is 14 amino acids long.

This chain uses TRBV6-5 with TRBJ2-2; D is uncertain. V lost 0 bases and J 4 bases, leaving 9 bases between the germline ends. Per germline, CDR1 MNHEY and CDR2 SVGAGI. This CDR3 is 15 amino acids long. As DNA, the CDR3 is TGTGCCAGCAGTTACTCGAAAGGGATCACCGGGGAGCTGTTTTTT. It translates to CASSYSKGITGELFF.

The chain is built from TRBV2 and TRBJ1-4; D remains ambiguous. The CDR3 loop spans 12 amino acids. Germline V gene sequence: CDR1 SNHLY, CDR2 FYNNEI. V gave up 8 bases and J gave up 1 base, with 5 bases separating them. Here the CDR3 reads CASGLTNEKLFF. For the CDR3, the DNA is TGTGCCAGCGGGCTAACTAATGAAAAACTGTTTTTT.

The V and J genes are TRBV7-2 and TRBJ2-4; 9 nucleotides agree with TRBD1. The J segment lost 3 bases and the V segment lost 2 bases, leaving 14 bases of the junction unmatched. There are 19 residues in the CDR3. Germline V lookup: CDR1 SGHTA, CDR2 FQGNSA. CDR3 bases: TGTGCCAGCAGCTTAAGCGGCCGGGGACAGGGAATTGGCAAAAACATTCAGTACTTC. Translation gives CASSLSGRGQGIGKNIQYF.

V usage is TRBV28 and J usage is TRBJ1-1; no definite D call. The germline gives CDR1 MDHEN, CDR2 SYDVKM. The germline V and J ends were trimmed by 4 bases and 10 bases, with 19 bases remaining between them. The CDR3 is 14 residues long. CDR3 sequence reads: CASSSSFGSEGAFF. CDR3 nucleotide sequence: TGTGCCAGCAGTTCCTCCTTCGGGTCCGAGGGAGCTTTCTTT. The complete variable domain, with remaining parts taken from reference TRBV28 and TRBJ1-1, reads DVKVTQSSRYLVKRTGEKVFLECVQDMDHENMFWYRQDPGLGLRLIYFSYDVKMKEKGDIPEGYSVSREKKERFSLILESASTNQTSMYLCASSSSFGSEGAFFGQGTRLTVV.

In its sample, this clone was seen once. The genes are TRBV19 and TRBJ2-6, with TRBD1 as a possible D gene (5 bases). Germline CDR1 is LNHDA and CDR2 is SQIVND (reference sequence). This CDR3 contains 15 residues. Deletions cut 6 bases from V and 0 bases from J, with 9 bases between. The CDR3: CASRKQDSGANVLTF. CDR3 sequence (DNA): TGTGCCAGTAGGAAACAGGACTCTGGGGCCAACGTCCTGACTTTC. Full variable domain (rest looked up from reference TRBV19 and TRBJ2-6): DGGITQSPKYLFRKEGQNVTLSCEQNLNHDAMYWYRQDPGQGLRLIYYSQIVNDFQKGDIAEGYSVSREKKESFPLTVTSAQKNPTAFYLCASRKQDSGANVLTFGAGSRLTVL.

This chain uses TRBV7-2 with TRBJ2-7; D gene uncertain. Germline CDR1 is SGHTA and CDR2 is FQGNSA. The CDR3 covers 15 residues. Trimming took off 5 bases at V and 4 bases at J, with 18 bases between the two ends. The DNA of the CDR3 is TGTGCCAGCAGCAAGACTGACTTGCATAATTACGAGCAGTACTTC. Translating gives CASSKTDLHNYEQYF.

This clone was observed a handful of times. The chain combines TRBV10-1 with TRBJ2-2; 7 positions agree with TRBD1. The CDR3 totals 12 residues. Germline assignment: CDR1 WNHNN and CDR2 SYGVQD (reference sequence). V lost 5 bases to trimming and J lost 7 bases; unmatched junction nucleotides: 1. Here the CDR3 DNA reads TGCGCCAGCAGTACAGGGGTCGGGGAGCTGTTTTTT. Translation gives CASSTGVGELFF.

Here the CDR3 reads CASTLRGAYEQYF. In DNA, the CDR3 is TGTGCCAGCACTCTGAGGGGGGCCTACGAGCAGTACTTC. This chain connects TRBV28 to TRBJ2-7; D may match TRBD1 or TRBD2 (6 bases each). Per germline, CDR1 MDHEN and CDR2 SYDVKM. V shed 7 bases and J shed 2 bases, with 12 bases lying between them. The CDR3 runs 13 residues.

J is TRBJ1-2 and V is TRBV6-1; D ambiguous. The CDR3 runs to 14 residues. The germline V and J ends were trimmed by 3 bases and 5 bases, with 13 bases remaining between them. Germline V lookup: CDR1 MNHNS, CDR2 SASEGT. The CDR3 DNA follows: TGTGCCAGCAGTGACCCCATTCTACGGTATGGCTACACCTTC. Translated, it gives CASSDPILRYGYTF.

This chain joins TRBV9 and TRBJ2-7, with D possibly TRBD2 on 5 matching bases. With 0 bases removed from V and 0 bases from J, the gap between germline ends came to 7 bases. Per the germline V gene, CDR1 is SGDLS and CDR2 is YYNGEE. The CDR3 totals 14 residues. CDR3 in DNA: TGTGCCAGCAGCGTAGAAGGGAGCTCCTACGAGCAGTACTTC. Amino acid sequence: CASSVEGSSYEQYF.

This chain uses TRBV7-9 with TRBJ1-2; D gene unclear. V was clipped by 1 base and J by 3 bases, with 0 bases between them. This CDR3 is built from 11 residues. The germline gives CDR1 SEHNR, CDR2 FQNEAQ (reference sequence). CDR3 in amino acids: CASSLDYGYTF. The CDR3 coding sequence is TGTGCCAGCAGCTTAGACTATGGCTACACCTTC.

This chain links TRBV9 with TRBJ2-5; D possibly corresponds to TRBD1 (5 bases). The CDR3 contains 15 residues. Trimming took 4 bases from V and 2 from J, leaving 15 bases between them. Germline assignment: CDR1 SGDLS and CDR2 YYNGEE. The CDR3 loop reads CASSKEGVKQETQYF. In DNA, the CDR3 is TGTGCCAGCAGCAAAGAAGGGGTAAAGCAAGAGACCCAGTACTTC. The full variable domain, with the rest looked up from reference TRBV9 and TRBJ2-5, is DSGVTQTPKHLITATGQRVTLRCSPRSGDLSVYWYQQSLDQGLQFLIQYYNGEERAKGNILERFSAQQFPDLHSELNLSSLELGDSALYFCASSKEGVKQETQYFGPGTRLLVL.

This chain connects TRBV27 to TRBJ2-7, with D perhaps matching TRBD1 (7 bases). V gave up 5 bases and J gave up 2 bases, with 22 bases separating them. The CDR3 consists of 17 residues. From germline, CDR1 is MNHEY and CDR2 SMNVEV (reference sequence). The CDR3 sequence: CASSPSQTGAGTYEQYF. The CDR3 region has the DNA TGTGCCAGCAGTCCTTCCCAAACAGGGGCGGGAACCTACGAGCAGTACTTC.

This sequence joins TRBV3-1 (or the pseudogene TRBV3-2) and TRBJ2-2; D is unclear. Trimming pared 4 bases from V and 0 bases from J, leaving 6 bases between. Germline V CDR1 and CDR2: LGHDT, YNNKEL (reference sequence). The CDR3 is 14 residues long. CDR3 in amino acids: CASSPLANTGELFF. For the CDR3, the DNA is TGTGCCAGCAGCCCCCTAGCGAACACCGGGGAGCTGTTTTTT.

The CDR3 sequence is CSVGDQKNTEAFF. CDR3 bases: TGCAGCGTTGGAGATCAGAAGAACACTGAAGCTTTCTTT. The gene calls are TRBV29-1 and TRBJ1-1; D remains unclear. The V and J ends lost 4 bases and 1 base respectively, with 10 bases between them. This CDR3 has 13 residues. Germline V lookup: CDR1 SQVTM, CDR2 ANQGSEA.

CDR3 nucleotides: TGTGCCAGCTCAGAAGGAGGGACCCGGGGGGGCTACACCTTC. This encodes CASSEGGTRGGYTF. V and J are TRBV18 and TRBJ1-2; maybe TRBD1 (5 bases). Germline V gene data show CDR1 as KGHSH and CDR2 as LQKENI. This CDR3 is built from 14 residues. Trimming removed 5 bases at V and 8 bases at J, with 18 bases between. Looking up the rest from reference TRBV18 and TRBJ1-2 gives the full variable domain: NAGVMQNPRHLVRRRGQEARLRCSPMKGHSHVYWYRQLPEEGLKFMVYLQKENIIDESGMPKERFSAEFPKEGPSILRIQQVVRGDSAAYFCASSEGGTRGGYTFGSGTRLTVV.

This sequence joins TRBV5-1 and TRBJ1-2, with a possible D match to TRBD1 (5 bases). The CDR3 runs to 13 residues. Germline V gives CDR1 SGHRS, CDR2 YFSETQ. V lost 2 bases and J 7 bases, leaving 12 bases between the germline ends. The CDR3: CASSFEGRSGYTF. The CDR3 nucleotides are TGCGCCAGCAGCTTTGAGGGGCGAAGTGGCTACACCTTC.

V and J are TRBV7-6 and TRBJ2-3; TRBD2 might be the D (6 bases). The germline V gene encodes CDR1 SGHVS and CDR2 FNYEAQ. This CDR3 region has 18 residues. Trimming removed 1 base at V and 1 base at J, with 18 bases between. Written as DNA, the CDR3 is TGTGCCAGCAGCTTAGATCTGGGTCGGAGGGCCGGCACAGATACGCAGTATTTT. Its translation is CASSLDLGRRAGTDTQYF.